Below, one T cell receptor (beta chain) is given with its context. The clone's antigen remains unknown. No base-level quality is on record; no much larger clone is a single base apart. Taken from the germline V gene, the CDR1 and CDR2 loops are SGHAT and FQNNGV. The CDR3 holds 12 amino acids from the cysteine to the phenylalanine. The kept DNA is CDR3 alone, 36 bases in frame from the first base. V was cut back by 6 bases and J by 10 bases, leaving a gap of 13 bases between them. At diagnosis, tumor, uninvolved tumor-adjacent lung and peripheral blood were collected and then preserved as a mix of FFPE and fresh-frozen material. For TCR repertoire profiling, blood samples were analyzed as peripheral blood mononuclear cells. The immunoSEQ Assay was used to sequence TCR beta CDR3 regions from DNA. Turning to the authors' computational methods: T cell density was computed as TCR beta template counts normalized to usable DNA estimated by amplifying housekeeping genes. The preseqR package was used to estimate richness by extrapolating to 400,000 templates for PBMC samples and to 120,000 templates for tissue samples. Clonality was calculated as one minus Pielou's evenness. Differential abundance testing on productive amino-acid clonotypes, with a minimum total count of 5 and an alpha of 0.1, was used to identify tissue-enriched TCRs. The Jaccard Index and the Morisita Overlap Index were used to measure repertoire overlap between compartments. TCR beta CDR3s were clustered by GLIPH together with public tetramer-defined viral CDR3s, and at least three viral sequences plus V-gene enrichment were required for viral motifs. The immuneACCESS repertoire file appears here via TCRdb, limited to in-frame rearrangements. These files lack a portion of the clones; in checked studies, under half of the deficit traces to unresolved V genes, and the cause of the others is not known. That table gives V, J and clone size, and the DNA gave D and trimming. This sample holds approximately 150,000 clones; around 89% were observed only once. Clones ranked in the top ten supply around 1.7% of the sample.

This sample was included in a study of T cells in localized non-small cell lung cancer (dated by TCRdb to 2019 to 2021). The study in broad terms: Comparing tumors with uninvolved tumor-adjacent lungs, the study looked at the T cell repertoires of fewer than 250 patients with early-stage NSCLC. The cohort comprised a few hundred treatment-naïve NSCLC patients with resected, localized lung tumors. The mean age of the NSCLC patients was roughly 70 years, with roughly 120 men and 95 to 110 women. The paper's findings and limits, for the study overall: Longer overall survival was associated with higher T cell density in blood, whereas shorter survival was associated with higher clonality in adjacent lung. A median of about 50 of the top 100 tumor clones turned up in the paired uninvolved adjacent lung, and 25 to 30 of those clones also ranked among the top 100 of that same adjacent lung. Uninvolved tumor-adjacent lung showed the highest T cell clonality, higher than tumor, which suggests more focused antigenic responses in the adjacent lung. Because of the exploratory design, TCR variables were selected using unadjusted p-values without false-discovery rate correction. Because multi-region tumor sequencing was not done, intratumor heterogeneity could not be ruled out.

The chain uses TRBV11-2 and TRBJ2-1, with a tentative D call of TRBD1 or TRBD2, each matching 6 bases. The sequence came from a female donor older than 55 with stage I lung adenocarcinoma. Source: peripheral blood, taken before any cancer treatment. The CDR3 region has the sequence CASREGGGEQFF. The sequence in DNA is TGTGCCAGCAGGGAGGGGGGCGGAGAGCAGTTCTTC. Where the CDR3 stops, the reference TRBV11-2 and TRBJ2-1 genes take over; the full variable domain is EAGVAQSPRYKIIEKRQSVAFWCNPISGHATLYWYQQILGQGPKLLIQFQNNGVVDDSQLPKDRFSAERLKGVDSTLKIQPAKLEDSAVYLCASREGGGEQFFGPGTRLTVL.